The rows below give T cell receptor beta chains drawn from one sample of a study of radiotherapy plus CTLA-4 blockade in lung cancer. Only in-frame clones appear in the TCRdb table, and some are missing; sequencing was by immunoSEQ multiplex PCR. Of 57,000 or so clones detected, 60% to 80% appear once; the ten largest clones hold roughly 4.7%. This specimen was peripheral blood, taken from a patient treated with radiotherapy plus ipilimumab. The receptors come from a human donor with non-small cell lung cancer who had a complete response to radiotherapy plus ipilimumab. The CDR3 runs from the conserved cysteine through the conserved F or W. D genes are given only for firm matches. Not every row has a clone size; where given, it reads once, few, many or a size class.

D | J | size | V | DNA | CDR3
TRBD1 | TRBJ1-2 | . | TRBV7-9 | TGTGCCAGCAGCCTCAGGGGGCGCATTGGTGGCTACACCTTC | CASSLRGRIGGYTF
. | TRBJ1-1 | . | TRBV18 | TGTGCCAGCTCCTCGGATCCGAACACTGAAGCTTTCTTT | CASSSDPNTEAFF
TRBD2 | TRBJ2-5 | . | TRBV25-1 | TGTGCCAGCAGGTCACCCCCCGGACTAGCGCAAGAGACCCAGTACTTC | CASRSPPGLAQETQYF
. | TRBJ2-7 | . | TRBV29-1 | TGCAGCGTTGAAGCACGCGGGGAGTCCTACGAGCAGTACTTC | CSVEARGESYEQYF
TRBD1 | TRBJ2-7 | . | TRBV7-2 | TGTGCCAGCAGCTTAGCGCATGGGCAGGGGGCACCTTACGAGCAGTACTTC | CASSLAHGQGAPYEQYF
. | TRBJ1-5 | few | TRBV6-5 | TGTGCCAGCAGTTACTCGAGTGGCCGCAATCAGCCCCAGCATTTT | CASSYSSGRNQPQHF
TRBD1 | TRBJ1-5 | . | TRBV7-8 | TGTGCCAGCAGCTTAGCGGTTGACAGGGTCAGCAATCAGCCCCAGCATTTT | CASSLAVDRVSNQPQHF
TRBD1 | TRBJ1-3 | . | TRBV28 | TGTGCCAGCATCCCAGGGGGGGGCCTATTTGGGAACACCATATATTTT | CASIPGGGLFGNTIYF
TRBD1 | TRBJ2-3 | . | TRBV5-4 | TGTGCCAGCAGCCCCGGACAGGGGAGCACAGATACGCAGTATTTT | CASSPGQGSTDTQYF
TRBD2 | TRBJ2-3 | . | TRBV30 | TGTGCCTGGAGTACGGGGGGGGTTCAAGATACGCAGTATTTT | CAWSTGGVQDTQYF
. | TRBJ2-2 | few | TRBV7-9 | TGTGCCAGCAGCTTCAAGAGAACCGGGGAGCTGTTTTTT | CASSFKRTGELFF
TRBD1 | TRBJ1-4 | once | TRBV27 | TGTGCCAGCAGTTTATCGACAGGGTATGAAAAACTGTTTTTT | CASSLSTGYEKLFF
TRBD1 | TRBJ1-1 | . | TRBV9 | TGTGCCAGCAGCGTGGGGACAGGGGTGAACACTGAAGCTTTCTTT | CASSVGTGVNTEAFF
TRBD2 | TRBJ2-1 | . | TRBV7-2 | TGTGCCAGCAGCTTGCTCGGGGGGAGGAGCTCCTACAATGAGCAGTTCTTC | CASSLLGGRSSYNEQFF
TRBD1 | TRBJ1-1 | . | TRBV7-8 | TGTGCCAGCAACGTTGGGGGCAGGGGGCTCACTGAAGCTTTCTTT | CASNVGGRGLTEAFF
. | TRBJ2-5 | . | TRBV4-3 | TGCGCCAGCAGCCAACAGGGGACGAGCGAGACCCAGTACTTC | CASSQQGTSETQYF
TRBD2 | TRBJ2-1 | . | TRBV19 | TGTGCCAGTAGCGATACAGGGTTGGGGCTAGCGGGACCGTCATACAATGAGCAGTTCTTC | CASSDTGLGLAGPSYNEQFF
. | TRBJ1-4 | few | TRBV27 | TGTGCCAGCAGTTCCAGGGCTGCAACTAATGAAAAACTGTTTTTT | CASSSRAATNEKLFF
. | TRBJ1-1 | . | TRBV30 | TGTGCCTGGAGTCCCCTCGCAGGGGCTTTCTTT | CAWSPLAGAFF
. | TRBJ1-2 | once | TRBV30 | TGTGCCTGGAGTGTCATAAACATCTATGGCTACACCTTC | CAWSVINIYGYTF
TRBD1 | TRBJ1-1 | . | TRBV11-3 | TGTGCCAGCAGCCCTTACCTCTCCGGGACAGGCCTGAACACTGAAGCTTTCTTT | CASSPYLSGTGLNTEAFF
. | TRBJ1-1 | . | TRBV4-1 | TGCGCCAGCAGCGAAGCGCTCAACACTGAAGCTTTCTTT | CASSEALNTEAFF
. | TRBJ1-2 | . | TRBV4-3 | TGCGCCAGCAGCCAAGCGAGGGACTATGGCTACACCTTC | CASSQARDYGYTF
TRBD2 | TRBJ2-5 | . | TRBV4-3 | TGCGCCAGCAGCCTTTCTCGGGGGGGGGAGACCCAGTACTTC | CASSLSRGGETQYF
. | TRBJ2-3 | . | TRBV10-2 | TGCGCCAGCATTCCCTCTTCGGGGGCAGATACGCAGTATTTT | CASIPSSGADTQYF
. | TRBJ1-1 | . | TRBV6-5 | TGTGCCAGCAGTTACCAAGGGGGGAAGGCTTTCTTT | CASSYQGGKAFF
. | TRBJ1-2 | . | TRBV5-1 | TGCGCCAGCAGCTTGTTCGAGGGGGATGGCTACACCTTC | CASSLFEGDGYTF
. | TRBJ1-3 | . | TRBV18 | TGTGCCAGCTCACCACCGGAACAGGGCTCTGGAAACACCATATATTTT | CASSPPEQGSGNTIYF
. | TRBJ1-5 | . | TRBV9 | TGTGCCAGCAGCCCAGGTTGGAGGGGATATCAGCCCCAGCATTTT | CASSPGWRGYQPQHF
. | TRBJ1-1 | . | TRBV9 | TGTGCCAGCAGCGTAGAATGGGGAAACACTGAAGCTTTCTTT | CASSVEWGNTEAFF
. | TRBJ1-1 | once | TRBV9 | TGTGCCAGCAGCGTCGGGCGGACGGCGAACACTGAAGCTTTCTTT | CASSVGRTANTEAFF
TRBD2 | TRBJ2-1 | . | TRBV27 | TGTGCCAGCAGTTTGGAGCGGGGGAGGGATGAGCAGTTCTTC | CASSLERGRDEQFF
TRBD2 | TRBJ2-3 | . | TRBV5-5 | TGTGCCAGCAGTTCCCCAGCGGGAGGGCCACCAGATACGCAGTATTTT | CASSSPAGGPPDTQYF
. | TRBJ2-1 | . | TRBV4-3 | TGCGCCAGCAGCCAAGAAGTTCGTGCAACCTCCTACAATGAGCAGTTCTTC | CASSQEVRATSYNEQFF
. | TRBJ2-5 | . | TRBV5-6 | TGTGCCAGCAGCAGGGCCGGGACGGGAGATTGGACCCAGTACTTC | CASSRAGTGDWTQYF
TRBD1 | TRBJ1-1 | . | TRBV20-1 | TGCAGTGCTATCAGGGGGCCAACGGCTTTCTTT | CSAIRGPTAFF
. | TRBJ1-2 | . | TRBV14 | TGTGCCAGCAGCCACGTCATACGCATAGGGGGAGAGGACTATGGCTACACCTTC | CASSHVIRIGGEDYGYTF
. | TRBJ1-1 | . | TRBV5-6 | TGTGCCAGCAGCATCCCGGGGACGAACACTGAAGCTTTCTTT | CASSIPGTNTEAFF
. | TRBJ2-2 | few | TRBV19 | TGTGCCAGTAGTATTTTAGGGGGAACCGGGGAGCTGTTTTTT | CASSILGGTGELFF
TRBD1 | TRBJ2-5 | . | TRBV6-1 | TGTGCCAGCAGTGAAGCGCGGTTGGGACAGGGGGTCGAGACCCAGTACTTC | CASSEARLGQGVETQYF
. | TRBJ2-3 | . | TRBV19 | TGTGCCAGTAGAGGACGACAGCGATTAGATACGCAGTATTTT | CASRGRQRLDTQYF
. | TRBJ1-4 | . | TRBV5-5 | TGTGCCAGCAGCTCGACCCGGGACGGTTATGAAAAACTGTTTTTT | CASSSTRDGYEKLFF
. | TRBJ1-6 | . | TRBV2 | TGTGCCAGCAGAAGGGTGGGGCAGGGCGGTTCACCCCTCCACTTT | CASRRVGQGGSPLHF
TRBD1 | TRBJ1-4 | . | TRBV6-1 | TGTGCCAGCAGTGGGACAGGGGTAGGGGAAAAACTGTTTTTT | CASSGTGVGEKLFF
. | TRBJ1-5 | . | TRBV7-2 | TGTGCCAGCAGCCCTTCCCAGGGTGCCCAGCCCCAGCATTTT | CASSPSQGAQPQHF
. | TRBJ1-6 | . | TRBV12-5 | TGTGCTAGTGGTTTGGTAGTGGCAGGGAGGTCACCCCTCCACTTT | CASGLVVAGRSPLHF
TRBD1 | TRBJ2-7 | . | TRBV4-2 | TGTGCCAGCAGCCAAGAGCGGACAGGGCCCTTCGAGCAGTACTTC | CASSQERTGPFEQYF
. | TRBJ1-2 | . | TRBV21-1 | TGTGCCAGCAGCACGGCTAACTATGGCTACACCTTC | CASSTANYGYTF
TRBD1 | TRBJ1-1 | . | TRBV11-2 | TGTGCCAGCAGCTCTACAGGGGGCGGCGAAGCTTTCTTT | CASSSTGGGEAFF